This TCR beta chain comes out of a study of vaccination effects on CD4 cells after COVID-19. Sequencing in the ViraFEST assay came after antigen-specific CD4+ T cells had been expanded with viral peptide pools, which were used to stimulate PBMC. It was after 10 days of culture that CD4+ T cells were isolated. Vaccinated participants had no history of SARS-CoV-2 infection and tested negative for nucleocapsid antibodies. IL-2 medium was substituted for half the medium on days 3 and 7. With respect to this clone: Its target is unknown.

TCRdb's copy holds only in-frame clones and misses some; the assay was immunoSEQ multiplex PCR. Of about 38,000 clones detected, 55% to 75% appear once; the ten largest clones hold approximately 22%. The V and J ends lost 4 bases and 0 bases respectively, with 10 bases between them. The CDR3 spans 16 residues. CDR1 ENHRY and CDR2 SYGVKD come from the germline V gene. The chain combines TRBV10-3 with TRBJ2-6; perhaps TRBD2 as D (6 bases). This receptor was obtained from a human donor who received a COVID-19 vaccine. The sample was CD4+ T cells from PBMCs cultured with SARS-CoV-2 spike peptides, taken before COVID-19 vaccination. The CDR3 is CAISGVGGSGANVLTF. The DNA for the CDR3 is TGTGCCATCAGTGGGGTCGGGGGCTCTGGGGCCAACGTCCTGACTTTC.